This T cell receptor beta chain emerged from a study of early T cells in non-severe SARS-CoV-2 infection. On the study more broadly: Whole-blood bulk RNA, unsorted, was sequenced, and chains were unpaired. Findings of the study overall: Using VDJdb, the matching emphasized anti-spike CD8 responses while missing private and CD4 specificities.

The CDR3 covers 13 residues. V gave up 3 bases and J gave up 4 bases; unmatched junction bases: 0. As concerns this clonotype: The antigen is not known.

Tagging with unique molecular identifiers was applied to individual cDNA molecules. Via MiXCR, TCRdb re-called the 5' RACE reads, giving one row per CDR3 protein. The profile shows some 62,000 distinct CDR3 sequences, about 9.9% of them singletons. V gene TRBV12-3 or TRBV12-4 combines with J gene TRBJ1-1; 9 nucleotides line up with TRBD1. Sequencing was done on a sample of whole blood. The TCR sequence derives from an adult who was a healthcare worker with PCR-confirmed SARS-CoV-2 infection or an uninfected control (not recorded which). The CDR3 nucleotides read TGTGCCAGCAGTTTGGGACAGGGCACTGAAGCTTTCTTT. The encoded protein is CASSLGQGTEAFF.